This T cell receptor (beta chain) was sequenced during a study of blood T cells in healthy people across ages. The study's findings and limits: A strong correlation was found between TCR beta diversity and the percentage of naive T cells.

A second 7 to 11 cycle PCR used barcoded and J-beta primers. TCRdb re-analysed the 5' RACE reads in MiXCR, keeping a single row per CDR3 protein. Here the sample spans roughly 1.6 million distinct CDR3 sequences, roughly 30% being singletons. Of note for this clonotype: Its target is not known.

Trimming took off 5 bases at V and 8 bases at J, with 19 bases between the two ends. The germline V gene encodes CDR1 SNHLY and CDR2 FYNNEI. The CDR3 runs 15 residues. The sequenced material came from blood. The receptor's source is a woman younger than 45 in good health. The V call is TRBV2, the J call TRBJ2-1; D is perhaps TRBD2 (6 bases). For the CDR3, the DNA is TGTGCCAGCAGTCCCGGGACTCCCTTGTCGGATGAGCAGTTCTTC. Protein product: CASSPGTPLSDEQFF.